One and the same sample provided the 25 T cell receptor beta chains below, sequenced in a study of T and B cells in COVID-19 patients. Blood genomic DNA input for TRB amplification was roughly 230-550 ng. TRB rearrangements were amplified by multiplex PCR with BIOMED2 TRB-A/B primers. TCRdb re-called the multiplex PCR reads through MiXCR, storing one row per CDR3 protein. The sample lists about 21,000 distinct CDR3 sequences; 30% were seen once. The source material was blood. The receptors shown here come from a human donor who had recovered from COVID-19.

The V gene is TRBV29-1, the J gene TRBJ1-1; 8 bases agree with TRBD1. V shed 0 bases, J shed 1 base, and the junction held 13 bases outside the gene matches. This CDR3 contains 18 residues. Germline CDR1 is SQVTM and CDR2 is ANQGSEA. CDR3 loop: CSVEDAAEQGVSNTEAFF. The CDR3 DNA reads as TGCAGCGTTGAAGACGCTGCTGAACAGGGGGTTTCGAACACTGAAGCTTTCTTT.

By proportion, this clonotype is medium-sized (0.01 to 0.1%). The chain combines TRBV6-5 with TRBJ1-4; maybe TRBD1 (5 bases). This CDR3 region has 16 residues. The V end was cut by 4 bases, the J end by 4 bases, with 16 bases between. In germline, CDR1 is MNHEY, CDR2 SVGAGI. CDR3: CASSLGEGTINEKLFF. The CDR3 DNA is TGTGCCAGCAGTTTGGGCGAGGGGACTATTAATGAAAAACTGTTTTTT.

This clonotype occurred a few times. The rearrangement links TRBV5-4 to TRBJ2-5; no clear D. CDR3 length: 15 residues. V dropped 1 base and J dropped 1 base, with 11 bases sitting between them. Germline-derived CDR1 and CDR2 are SGHNT and YYREEE (reference sequence). For the CDR3, the DNA is TGTGCCAGCAGCTTGTCGGGTTACGGCCAAGAGACCCAGTACTTC. Its translation is CASSLSGYGQETQYF.

This clonotype was seen at least ten times. This chain uses TRBV6-5 with TRBJ2-1; 8 bases line up with TRBD2. This CDR3 spans 15 amino acids. Germline loops: CDR1 MNHEY, CDR2 SVGAGI. V lost 7 bases to trimming and J lost 4 bases; unmatched junction nucleotides: 9. CDR3 loop: CASNSGGAGYNEQFF. The DNA of the CDR3 is TGTGCCAGCAATTCCGGGGGGGCGGGGTACAATGAGCAGTTCTTC.

This clonotype has just a few counts. V and J are TRBV27 and TRBJ1-2, with D possibly matching TRBD1 (5 bases). Germline CDR1 reads MNHEY; CDR2 reads SMNVEV (reference sequence). V lost 6 bases and J lost 5, with 13 bases in between. This CDR3 is 13 amino acids long. As DNA, the CDR3 is TGTGCCAGCAGCCCACAGGTGTGGTATGGCTACACCTTC. Translation: CASSPQVWYGYTF.

This clonotype is labeled as medium-sized. This chain joins TRBV19 and TRBJ2-1; D is unresolved. Germline V gene data show CDR1 as LNHDA and CDR2 as SQIVND (reference sequence). V gave up 1 base and J gave up 0 bases, with 10 bases separating them. The CDR3 consists of 16 residues. CDR3 DNA sequence: TGTGCCAGTAGTATAGCTTTGTCCCGCTCCTACAATGAGCAGTTCTTC. It translates to CASSIALSRSYNEQFF.

By sample fraction, this clonotype is medium-sized. The chain is built from TRBV19 and TRBJ2-2; D gene uncertain. Trimming removed 2 bases at V and 3 bases at J, with 13 bases between. The V gene's germline CDR1 is LNHDA and CDR2 SQIVND (reference sequence). The CDR3 is made up of 16 amino acids. CDR3 protein: CASSIPVFADTGELFF. CDR3 in DNA: TGTGCCAGTAGTATACCAGTATTCGCGGACACCGGGGAGCTGTTTTTT.

This clonotype was seen repeatedly, ten times or more. The chain employs TRBV6-5 and TRBJ2-3; D is unresolved. V lost 0 bases to trimming and J lost 6 bases, with 13 bases between them. Germline CDR1 and CDR2: MNHEY and SVGAGI. The length of the CDR3 is 15 residues. This CDR3 reads CASSYSMFVVDTQYF. The DNA of the CDR3 is TGTGCCAGCAGTTACTCGATGTTCGTGGTGGATACGCAGTATTTT.

This clonotype was picked up a small number of times. The gene calls are TRBV7-2 and TRBJ2-3, with D possibly being TRBD1 (5 bases). The V end was cut by 5 bases, the J end by 3 bases, with 18 bases between. The CDR3 consists of 16 residues. The germline gives CDR1 SGHTA, CDR2 FQGNSA. The CDR3 is CASSPVGRKGTDTQYF. DNA of the CDR3: TGTGCCAGCAGCCCGGTGGGCAGGAAGGGGACAGATACGCAGTATTTT. The whole variable domain, filled in from reference TRBV7-2 and TRBJ2-3, reads GAGVSQSPSNKVTEKGKDVELRCDPISGHTALYWYRQSLGQGLEFLIYFQGNSAPDKSGLPSDRFSAERTGGSVSTLTIQRTQQEDSAVYLCASSPVGRKGTDTQYFGPGTRLTVL.

The CDR3 loop reads CASSVSGDSNQPQHF. CDR3 in DNA: TGTGCCAGCAGTGTTTCTGGGGATAGCAATCAGCCCCAGCATTTT. J is TRBJ1-5 and V is TRBV6-1; D is unresolved. The CDR3 runs to 15 residues. Germline V CDR1 and CDR2: MNHNS, SASEGT. Trimming shortened V by 4 bases and J by 0 bases, and 10 bases separated the two germline ends.

This clonotype was detected many times. The V gene is TRBV5-6, the J gene TRBJ2-7; D is uncertain. The V and J ends lost 0 bases and 3 bases respectively, with 7 bases between them. The CDR3 runs 13 residues. Germline CDR1 reads SGHDT; CDR2 reads YYEEEE. The CDR3 region is CASSLGQNYEQYF. CDR3 nucleotides: TGTGCCAGCAGCTTGGGGCAGAACTACGAGCAGTACTTC.

This clonotype was seen many times. The gene calls are TRBV6-5 and TRBJ2-3, with D hard to call. The length of the CDR3 is 16 residues. Trimming removed 0 bases at V and 4 bases at J, with 14 bases between. Germline CDR1 reads MNHEY; CDR2 reads SVGAGI. CDR3 sequence reads: CASSYSRPPTADTQYF. DNA for the CDR3: TGTGCCAGCAGTTACTCGAGGCCTCCCACGGCAGATACGCAGTATTTT.

The V and J genes are TRBV20-1 and TRBJ2-5, with a weak D call TRBD2 (6 bases). This CDR3 spans 13 amino acids. With 6 bases removed from V and 4 bases from J, the gap between germline ends came to 15 bases. CDR1 and CDR2 (germline): DFQATT, SNEGSKA (reference sequence). CDR3 in DNA: TGCAGTGCCCCGGCTAGCGAGCGAGAGACCCAGTACTTC. It encodes CSAPASERETQYF.

The chain is built from TRBV11-2 and TRBJ1-1, with 7 bases identical to TRBD1. This CDR3 contains 14 residues. V shed 1 base, J shed 1 base, and the junction held 0 bases outside the gene matches. Germline CDR1 and CDR2: SGHAT and FQNNGV. The CDR3, as DNA: TGTGCCAGCAGCTTAGGACAGGGGAACACTGAAGCTTTCTTT. Encoded protein: CASSLGQGNTEAFF.

This clonotype was detected only a few times. The V call is TRBV20-1, the J call TRBJ1-4; D ambiguous. In germline, CDR1 is DFQATT, CDR2 SNEGSKA (reference sequence). Trimming removed 5 bases from V and 13 bases from J, with 11 bases in between. The CDR3 runs to 10 residues. This chain's CDR3 is CSASTVGLFF. The CDR3 DNA reads as TGCAGTGCTTCGACGGTCGGACTGTTTTTT.

The V call is TRBV6-5, the J call TRBJ2-1, with D possibly matching TRBD2 (6 bases). V was pared by 2 bases and J by 11 bases, with 10 bases between. This CDR3 has 12 residues. Per the germline V gene, CDR1 is MNHEY and CDR2 is SVGAGI. This CDR3 reads CASSYAGGQQFF. CDR3 coding DNA: TGTGCCAGCAGTTACGCCGGGGGACAGCAGTTCTTC.

This clonotype has just a few counts. For the CDR3, the DNA is TGTGCCAGCTCACCACGGGACAGTAATTCACCCCTCCACTTT. Amino acids: CASSPRDSNSPLHF. The chain recombines TRBV18 with TRBJ1-6; TRBD1 matches 7 bases. The ends lost 1 base at V and 6 bases at J; junction bases unmatched: 0. Germline CDR1 is KGHSH and CDR2 is LQKENI. The CDR3 runs to 14 residues.

This clonotype was picked up many times. The rearrangement links TRBV30 to TRBJ2-5; D is ambiguous. Germline loops: CDR1 GTSNPN, CDR2 SVGIG (reference sequence). Trimming pared 0 bases from V and 5 bases from J, leaving 10 bases between. This CDR3 is built from 13 residues. CDR3 residues: CAWSVGPQETQYF. As DNA, the CDR3 is TGTGCCTGGAGTGTTGGACCTCAGGAGACCCAGTACTTC.

The V call is TRBV30, the J call TRBJ1-6; unclear D gene. This CDR3 comprises 12 residues. V was cut by 5 bases and J by 9 bases, with 11 bases left in between. Germline lookup yields CDR1 GTSNPN and CDR2 SVGIG (reference sequence). CDR3 residues: CAWGPVSSPLHF. The CDR3 bases are TGTGCCTGGGGCCCGGTGAGTTCACCCCTCCACTTT.

The genes are TRBV19 and TRBJ1-5, with a possible D match to TRBD1 (6 bases). Germline CDR1 reads LNHDA; CDR2 reads SQIVND (reference sequence). Trimming took 1 base from V and 0 from J, leaving 10 bases between them. This CDR3 contains 16 residues. CDR3 sequence: CASSIGGAYSNQPQHF. CDR3 sequence (DNA): TGTGCCAGTAGTATAGGGGGGGCGTATAGCAATCAGCCCCAGCATTTT.

Note on this clonotype: The junction and the germline gene differ at one end; a read error may be behind it. The chain is built from TRBV28 and TRBJ2-7; D unresolved. The germline V gene has CDR1 MDHEN and CDR2 SYDVKM. CDR3 length: 13 residues. The CDR3 loop is CANSLRGFYEQYF. In nucleotides, the CDR3 is TGTGCCAACAGTCTCCGCGGCTTCTACGAGCAGTACTTC.

This clonotype has ten or more counts. The CDR3 loop is CASSYSTGSSSTDTQYF. CDR3 sequence (DNA): TGTGCCAGCAGTTACTCGACGGGCAGCTCTAGCACAGATACGCAGTATTTT. J is TRBJ2-3 and V is TRBV6-2 or TRBV6-3, with D unresolved. This CDR3 contains 17 residues. Germline V gene data show CDR1 as MNHEY and CDR2 as SVGEGT. Trimming shortened V by 0 bases and J by 0 bases, and 13 bases separated the two germline ends.

This clonotype is medium-sized by share. V and J are TRBV29-1 and TRBJ2-3, with TRBD2 matching over 8 bases. The CDR3 spans 16 residues. Germline V gene data show CDR1 as SQVTM and CDR2 as ANQGSEA. V shed 1 base and J 7 bases; nucleotides not matched to a gene: 13. CDR3 sequence: CSVEGVVGREGYTQYF. For the CDR3, the DNA is TGCAGCGTTGAAGGAGTCGTTGGACGGGAGGGGTATACGCAGTATTTT.

Ten or more counts support this clonotype. The chain is built from TRBV29-1 and TRBJ1-2; 7 bases are a match to TRBD1. The CDR3 consists of 11 residues. Germline CDR1 SQVTM, CDR2 ANQGSEA. CDR3: CSSEGAGGYTF. The CDR3 bases are TGCTCCAGCGAGGGGGCGGGCGGCTACACCTTC. The full variable domain, with the rest looked up from reference TRBV29-1 and TRBJ1-2, is SAVISQKPSRDICQRGTSLTIQCQVDSQVTMMFWYRQQPGQSLTLIATANQGSEATYESGFVIDKFPISRPNLTFSTLTVSNMSPEDSSIYLCSSEGAGGYTFGSGTRLTVV.

This clonotype was seen repeatedly, ten times or more. The CDR3 nucleotides read TGTGCCACCAGCAAAGAAAGGGGACACCAAGAGACCCAGTACTTC. Translating it yields CATSKERGHQETQYF. The chain recombines TRBV15 with TRBJ2-5, with D perhaps matching TRBD1 or TRBD2 (5 bases each). Germline-derived CDR1 and CDR2 are LNHNV and YYDKDF (reference sequence). The CDR3 contains 15 residues. V lost 4 bases to trimming and J lost 0 bases, with 12 bases between them.